The 9 T cell receptor beta chains listed next were all sequenced from one sample in a study of blood T cells in healthy people across ages. Then a second PCR, running about 7 to 11 cycles, was carried out with a sample-barcoded 5' primer and a J-beta primer mix. TCRdb reprocessed the 5' RACE reads via MiXCR and lists one record per CDR3 protein. The sample lists hundreds of thousands of distinct CDR3 sequences, around 46% occurring once. The source material was blood. These receptor sequences come from a woman aged 60-75 years in good health.

The chain combines TRBV9 with TRBJ2-7, with no clear D. Germline V lookup: CDR1 SGDLS, CDR2 YYNGEE. The CDR3 length is 14 residues. Trimming left V 0 bases short and J 0 bases short, with 7 bases between. The CDR3 DNA reads TGTGCCAGCAGCGTAGAGAAGAACTCCTACGAGCAGTACTTC. It translates to CASSVEKNSYEQYF.

This clonotype was counted ten times or more. The rearrangement joins TRBV20-1 to TRBJ2-7; 9 bases are shared with TRBD1. Trimming took 0 bases from V and 2 from J; bases not matched to a gene: 5. From germline, CDR1 is DFQATT and CDR2 SNEGSKA (reference sequence). This CDR3 spans 15 amino acids. The DNA for the CDR3 is TGCAGTGCTAGAGATACGGGACAGGGAGCCTACGAGCAGTACTTC. Amino acids: CSARDTGQGAYEQYF.

The genes are TRBV18 and TRBJ2-6, with 9 bases aligning to TRBD1. The V segment lost 6 bases and the J segment 2 bases; nucleotides outside the gene matches: 17. CDR1 KGHSH and CDR2 LQKENI come from the germline V gene. CDR3 length: 20 residues. CDR3 sequence (DNA): TGTGCCAGCTCGACCACAGGGGGCAGGACTAGATCGACTGGGGCCAACGTCCTGACTTTC. Translating gives CASSTTGGRTRSTGANVLTF.

This clonotype appeared a few times. The CDR3 nucleotides are TGTGCCAGCAGCTTGGGGCACACCCCCTACACCTTC. Protein sequence: CASSLGHTPYTF. The V and J genes are TRBV5-8 and TRBJ1-2; D remains unclear. This CDR3 contains 12 residues. The germline gives CDR1 SGHTS, CDR2 YDEGEE. The V end lost 0 bases, the J end lost 10 bases, and 10 bases lay between the germline ends.

The chain employs TRBV7-2 and TRBJ1-6; weak D call: TRBD1 (5 bases). The CDR3 spans 13 residues. The ends were cut back, 5 bases at V and 7 bases at J, with 9 bases in the middle. Germline V gives CDR1 SGHTA, CDR2 FQGNSA. In DNA, the CDR3 is TGTGCCAGCAGCAACGGGGGGAATTCACCCCTCCACTTT. Residues: CASSNGGNSPLHF. Variable domain in full (rest from reference TRBV7-2 and TRBJ1-6): GAGVSQSPSNKVTEKGKDVELRCDPISGHTALYWYRQSLGQGLEFLIYFQGNSAPDKSGLPSDRFSAERTGGSVSTLTIQRTQQEDSAVYLCASSNGGNSPLHFGNGTRLTVT.

The chain combines TRBV25-1 with TRBJ1-1, with a possible D match to TRBD1 (5 bases). V was clipped by 6 bases and J by 6 bases, with 11 bases between them. The CDR3 has 12 residues. The germline V gene has CDR1 MGHDK and CDR2 SYGVNS. The chain's CDR3 is CASRDQGAEAFF. The CDR3 DNA reads as TGTGCCAGCAGGGACCAGGGCGCTGAAGCTTTCTTT. The full variable domain, completed using reference TRBV25-1 and TRBJ1-1, is EADIYQTPRYLVIGTGKKITLECSQTMGHDKMYWYQQDPGMELHLIHYSYGVNSTEKGDLSSESTVSRIRTEHFPLTLESARPSHTSQYLCASRDQGAEAFFGQGTRLTVV.

The rearrangement links TRBV7-9 to TRBJ2-3; TRBD1 matches at 8 bases. The germline V gene has CDR1 SEHNR and CDR2 FQNEAQ (reference sequence). V gave up 5 bases and J gave up 2 bases; unmatched junction bases: 6. The CDR3 runs 15 residues. CDR3 DNA: TGTGCCAGCAGCGAGACAGGGGCGGACACAGATACGCAGTATTTT. Translated: CASSETGADTDTQYF.

V is TRBV6-6 and J is TRBJ2-2, with D unresolved. The CDR3 is made up of 14 amino acids. Germline CDR1 MNHNY, CDR2 SVGAGI (reference sequence). Trimming left V 2 bases short and J 4 bases short, with 8 bases between. CDR3 amino acids: CASSYQTSTGELFF. CDR3 nucleotides: TGTGCCAGCAGTTACCAGACGAGCACCGGGGAGCTGTTTTTT.

V and J are TRBV19 and TRBJ1-5; possibly TRBD1 for D (5 bases). The CDR3 is 15 amino acids. Germline CDR1 LNHDA, CDR2 SQIVND (reference sequence). V was shortened by 3 bases and J by 3 bases, with 12 bases between the two germline ends. This CDR3 is CASSITQGFNQPQHF. The CDR3 DNA sequence: TGTGCCAGTAGTATTACCCAGGGTTTCAATCAGCCCCAGCATTTT.